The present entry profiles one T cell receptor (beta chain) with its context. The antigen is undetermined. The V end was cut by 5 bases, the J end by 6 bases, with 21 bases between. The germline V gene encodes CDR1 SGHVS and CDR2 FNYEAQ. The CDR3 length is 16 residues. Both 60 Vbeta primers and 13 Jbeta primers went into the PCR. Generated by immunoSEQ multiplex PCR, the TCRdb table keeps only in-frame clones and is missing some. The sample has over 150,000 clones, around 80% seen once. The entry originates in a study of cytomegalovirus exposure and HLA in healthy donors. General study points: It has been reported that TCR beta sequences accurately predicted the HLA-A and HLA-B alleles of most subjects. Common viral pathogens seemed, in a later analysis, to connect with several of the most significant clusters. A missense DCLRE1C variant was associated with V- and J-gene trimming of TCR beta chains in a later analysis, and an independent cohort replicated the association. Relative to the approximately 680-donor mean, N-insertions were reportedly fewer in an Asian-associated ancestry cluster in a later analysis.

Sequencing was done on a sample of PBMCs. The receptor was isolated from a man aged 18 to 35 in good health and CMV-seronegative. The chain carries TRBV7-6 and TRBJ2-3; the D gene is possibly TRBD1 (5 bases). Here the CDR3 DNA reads TGTGCCAGCAGCCCCCGAGGTCCCACCTGGGGCGATACGCAGTATTTT. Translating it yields CASSPRGPTWGDTQYF.